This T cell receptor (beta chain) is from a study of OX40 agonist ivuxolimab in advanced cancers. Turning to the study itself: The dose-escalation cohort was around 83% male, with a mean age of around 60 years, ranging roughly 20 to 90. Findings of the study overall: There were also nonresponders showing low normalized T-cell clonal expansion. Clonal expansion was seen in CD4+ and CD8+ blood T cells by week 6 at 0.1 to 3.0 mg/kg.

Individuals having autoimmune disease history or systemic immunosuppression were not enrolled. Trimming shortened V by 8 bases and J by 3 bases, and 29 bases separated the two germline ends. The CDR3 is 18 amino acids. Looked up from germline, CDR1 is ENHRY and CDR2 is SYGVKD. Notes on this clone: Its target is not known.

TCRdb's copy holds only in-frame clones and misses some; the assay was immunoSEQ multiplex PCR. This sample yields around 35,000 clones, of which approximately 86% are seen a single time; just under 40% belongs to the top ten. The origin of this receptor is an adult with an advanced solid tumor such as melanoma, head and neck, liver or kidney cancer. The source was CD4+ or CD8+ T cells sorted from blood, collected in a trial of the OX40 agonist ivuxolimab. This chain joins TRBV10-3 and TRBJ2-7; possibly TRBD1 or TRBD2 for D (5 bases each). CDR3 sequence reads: CAIADGQKTSLGGYEQYF. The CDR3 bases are TGTGCCATCGCCGACGGGCAGAAAACTAGTCTTGGGGGCTACGAGCAGTACTTC.